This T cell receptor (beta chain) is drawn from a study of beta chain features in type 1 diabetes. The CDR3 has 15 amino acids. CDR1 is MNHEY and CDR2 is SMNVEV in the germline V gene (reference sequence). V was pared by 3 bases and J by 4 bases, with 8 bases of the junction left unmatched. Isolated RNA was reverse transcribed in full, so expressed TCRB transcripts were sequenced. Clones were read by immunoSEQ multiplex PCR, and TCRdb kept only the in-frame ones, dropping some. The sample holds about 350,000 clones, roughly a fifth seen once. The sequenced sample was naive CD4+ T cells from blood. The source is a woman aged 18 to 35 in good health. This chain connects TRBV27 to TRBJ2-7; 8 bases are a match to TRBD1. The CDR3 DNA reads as TGTGCCAGCAGTTTGTATTACAGGGGGAGGTACGAGCAGTACTTC. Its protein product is CASSLYYRGRYEQYF.